The 8 T cell receptor beta chains in this list originate from one sample, sequenced in a study of T cells in tuberculosis. TCRdb's table, derived via immunoSEQ multiplex PCR, lists solely in-frame clones and lacks some. The data hold some 40,000 clones, with 95% observed a single time. Input material: PBMCs. Source of these receptors: a donor aged 10 to 29 with latent tuberculosis or without tuberculosis infection.

This clone was detected a few times. The chain carries TRBV6-4 and TRBJ2-1, with D maybe TRBD1 (5 bases). Germline CDR1 MRHNA, CDR2 SNTAGT. The length of the CDR3 is 14 residues. V was pared by 2 bases and J by 7 bases, with 12 bases between. DNA of the CDR3: TGTGCCAGCAGTGACAGTACAGGCGGTAATGAGCAGTTCTTC. It specifies CASSDSTGGNEQFF.

The genes are TRBV5-4 and TRBJ1-2; maybe TRBD1 (6 bases). Trimming took off 2 bases at V and 3 bases at J, with 14 bases between the two ends. The CDR3 loop spans 15 amino acids. CDR1 and CDR2 (germline): SGHNT, YYREEE (reference sequence). CDR3 coding DNA: TGTGCCAGCAGCTTTGCACAGGGTATCGACTATGGCTACACCTTC. Translating gives CASSFAQGIDYGYTF.

The CDR3 nucleotides read TGTGCCAGCAGCCTGGGGACAGGGGGGGTTAGCTATGGCTACACCTTC. Its translation is CASSLGTGGVSYGYTF. V usage is TRBV7-2 and J usage is TRBJ1-2, with TRBD1 identical over 11 bases. The CDR3 runs to 16 residues. After removal of 5 bases from V and 4 bases from J, the junction contained 9 bases not matched to a gene. Looked up from germline, CDR1 is SGHTA and CDR2 is FQGNSA.

The chain recombines TRBV7-2 with TRBJ2-2; tentative D call: TRBD2 (6 bases). The CDR3 consists of 14 residues. Germline V gives CDR1 SGHTA, CDR2 FQGNSA. V lost 3 bases and J lost 8, with 13 bases in between. CDR3 coding DNA: TGTGCCAGCAGCTTGACTCGGGGGAAAGGGGAGCTGTTTTTT. It is translated as CASSLTRGKGELFF.

This chain connects TRBV11-2 to TRBJ2-5; tentative D call: TRBD1 (5 bases). The V gene lost 5 bases and the J gene lost 4 bases, with 14 bases spanning the gap. The CDR3 is 14 residues long. Germline CDR1 SGHAT, CDR2 FQNNGV. In DNA, the CDR3 is TGTGCCAGCAGCACCGCGGTAGGGGTAGAGACCCAGTACTTC. Amino acid sequence: CASSTAVGVETQYF.

V usage is TRBV19 and J usage is TRBJ1-5; weak D call: TRBD1 (6 bases). Germline V gives CDR1 LNHDA, CDR2 SQIVND (reference sequence). V was shortened by 4 bases and J by 1 base, with 11 bases between the two germline ends. The CDR3 is 15 amino acids. Here the CDR3 reads CASSSHRVSNQPQHF. The CDR3 region has the DNA TGTGCCAGTAGTAGCCACAGGGTAAGCAATCAGCCCCAGCATTTT. Supplemented by reference TRBV19 and TRBJ1-5, the full variable domain reads DGGITQSPKYLFRKEGQNVTLSCEQNLNHDAMYWYRQDPGQGLRLIYYSQIVNDFQKGDIAEGYSVSREKKESFPLTVTSAQKNPTAFYLCASSSHRVSNQPQHFGDGTRLSIL.

J is TRBJ1-2 and V is TRBV6-5; no reliable D call. V was trimmed by 0 bases and J by 4 bases, leaving 6 bases between them. Germline V gene lookup returns CDR1 MNHEY and CDR2 SVGAGI. This CDR3 has 13 amino acids. The CDR3 reads CASSYSRSYGYTF. CDR3 in DNA: TGTGCCAGCAGTTACTCCCGCAGCTATGGCTACACCTTC.

V usage is TRBV19 and J usage is TRBJ1-3; a weak D match, TRBD1 (6 bases). V was cut by 5 bases and J by 0 bases, with 14 bases left in between. Germline V gene lookup returns CDR1 LNHDA and CDR2 SQIVND (reference sequence). CDR3 size: 16 residues. The CDR3 loop reads CASSPGQYDSGNTIYF. The CDR3, as DNA: TGTGCCAGTAGTCCTGGACAGTACGACTCTGGAAACACCATATATTTT.